Listed below are T cell receptor beta chains from one sample, sequenced in a study of regulatory T cells in long-lasting Graves disease. MiXCR was run by TCRdb on the multiplex PCR reads, yielding one entry per CDR3 protein. This table has 550,000 or so distinct CDR3 sequences, around 12% appearing once. The same data also contributed to another study, on T cells in Graves' hyperthyroidism and ophthalmopathy.

The specimen was peripheral blood mononuclear cells (PBMCs), collected at new diagnosis, from a patient treated with antithyroid drugs. All receptors come from a woman aged 25 to 39 with Graves disease. The CDR3 runs from the conserved cysteine through the conserved F or W. A D gene is named only where the DNA matches it firmly. Part of the rows lack a size; the others show once, few, many or a class for expanded clones.

CASSPTSGASTDTQYF,TGTGCCAGCAGCCCAACCTCGGGAGCCTCCACAGATACGCAGTATTTT,TRBV5-1,-,few,TRBJ2-3
CASSFSDSQETQYF,TGTGCCAGCAGTTTCTCGGACAGTCAAGAGACCCAGTACTTC,TRBV27,-,many,TRBJ2-5
CASIRPGAGANVLTF,TGTGCCAGCATAAGGCCGGGGGCTGGGGCCAACGTCCTGACTTTC,TRBV6-1,-,many,TRBJ2-6
CASSPSGRTNTEAFF,TGTGCCAGCAGCCCCAGCGGGCGGACGAACACTGAAGCTTTCTTT,TRBV3-1,-,many,TRBJ1-1
CASSRYRTGITEAFF,TGTGCCAGCAGTCGATACCGAACAGGGATTACTGAAGCTTTCTTT,TRBV2,-,many,TRBJ1-1
CSTSSGEQFF,TGCAGCACTAGTAGTGGTGAGCAGTTCTTC,TRBV29-1,-,-,TRBJ2-1
CATSETDRGYGYTF,TGTGCCACCAGTGAGACTGACAGGGGATATGGCTACACCTTC,TRBV24-1,TRBD1,many,TRBJ1-2
CSASTGQSTDTQYF,TGCAGTGCTTCAACGGGACAAAGCACAGATACGCAGTATTTT,TRBV20-1,-,many,TRBJ2-3
CASSEVTSSYNEQFF,TGTGCCAGCAGTGAGGTGACCAGCTCCTACAATGAGCAGTTCTTC,TRBV6-1,-,-,TRBJ2-1
CASGYYVETQYF,TGTGCCAGCGGATATTATGTAGAGACCCAGTACTTC,TRBV7-6,-,many,TRBJ2-5
CATIEAGGGARYEQYF,TGTGCCACCATCGAAGCGGGAGGGGGGGCCCGCTACGAGCAGTACTTC,TRBV28,TRBD2,many,TRBJ2-7
CASARGGTYEQYF,TGCGCCAGCGCTCGGGGCGGAACCTACGAGCAGTACTTC,TRBV5-1,-,few,TRBJ2-7
CSAGTETGPDTQYF,TGCAGCGCCGGGACGGAAACGGGGCCAGATACGCAGTATTTT,TRBV29-1,-,many,TRBJ2-3
CASSLLSLAGANEQFF,TGCGCCAGCAGCTTGTTATCTCTAGCGGGAGCCAATGAGCAGTTCTTC,TRBV5-1,TRBD2,-,TRBJ2-1
CASSLVGTGRRGNTIYF,TGTGCCAGCAGCTTAGTTGGGACAGGGAGGAGAGGAAACACCATATATTTT,TRBV7-2,TRBD1,-,TRBJ1-3
CASSSGTGGFEAFF,TGCGCCAGCAGCTCGGGAACAGGGGGCTTTGAAGCTTTCTTT,TRBV5-1,TRBD1,many,TRBJ1-1
CASSPTGALGPQHF,TGTGCCAGCAGCCCGACAGGGGCTTTGGGGCCCCAGCATTTT,TRBV7-9,TRBD1,few,TRBJ1-5
CASSPLTSRGWNEQFF,TGTGCCAGCAGTCCCCTTACTAGCAGAGGGTGGAATGAGCAGTTCTTC,TRBV11-2,-,few,TRBJ2-1
CSARDPLRGRGNEQFF,TGCAGTGCTAGAGATCCCCTGCGGGGGCGAGGGAATGAGCAGTTCTTC,TRBV20-1,-,many,TRBJ2-1
CASSPANTYEQFF,TGTGCCAGCTCACCGGCTAATACCTATGAGCAGTTCTTC,TRBV18,-,few,TRBJ2-1
CASVTSGSYEQYF,TGTGCCAGCGTGACTAGCGGAAGTTACGAGCAGTACTTC,TRBV6-2/TRBV6-3,TRBD2,many,TRBJ2-7
CAGGGRTWETQYF,TGTGCCGGTGGAGGCCGAACCTGGGAGACCCAGTACTTC,TRBV6-1,-,-,TRBJ2-5
CASSMPPSEGANTEAFF,TGTGCCAGTAGTATGCCCCCATCAGAGGGGGCGAACACTGAAGCTTTCTTT,TRBV19,TRBD1,-,TRBJ1-1
CASGTGLWTQYF,TGTGCCAGCGGGACCGGCTTATGGACCCAGTACTTC,TRBV28,-,many,TRBJ2-5
CASSALAGVAKNIQYF,TGTGCCAGTAGTGCCTTAGCGGGGGTAGCCAAAAACATTCAGTACTTC,TRBV19,TRBD2,-,TRBJ2-4
CASRMSTDSPLHF,TGTGCCAGCAGGATGTCGACGGATTCACCCCTCCACTTT,TRBV25-1,-,-,TRBJ1-6
CASGTAQGHGSNQPQHF,TGTGCCAGCGGAACTGCCCAGGGGCACGGGAGCAATCAGCCCCAGCATTTT,TRBV6-1,-,few,TRBJ1-5
CASSLARQINTEAFF,TGTGCCAGCAGTTTGGCACGACAGATCAACACTGAAGCTTTCTTT,TRBV12-3/TRBV12-4,-,-,TRBJ1-1
CASSRTATGSNTEAFF,TGTGCCAGCAGCCGCACAGCAACAGGGTCGAACACTGAAGCTTTCTTT,TRBV6-1,-,many,TRBJ1-1
CASSLGDRNSPLHF,TGTGCCAGCAGTTTAGGGGACAGAAATTCACCCCTCCACTTT,TRBV12-3/TRBV12-4,TRBD1,many,TRBJ1-6
CSARDQGSWTEAFF,TGCAGTGCTAGAGATCAGGGTAGCTGGACTGAAGCTTTCTTT,TRBV20-1,-,many,TRBJ1-1
CASSPRGEDTQYF,TGTGCCAGCAGCCCTAGGGGGGAGGATACGCAGTATTTT,TRBV7-9,-,many,TRBJ2-3
CSARAWTGLYEQYF,TGCAGTGCTAGAGCCTGGACAGGGTTGTACGAGCAGTACTTC,TRBV20-1,TRBD1,few,TRBJ2-7
CSARLESKGSYGYTF,TGCAGTGCTAGATTGGAGTCAAAAGGGAGCTATGGCTACACCTTC,TRBV20-1,-,many,TRBJ1-2
CASSLNSIPRDTAYGYTF,TGTGCCAGCAGCTTAAATTCAATCCCCCGGGACACGGCCTATGGCTACACCTTC,TRBV7-8,-,few,TRBJ1-2
CASSVGQGGHGELFF,TGTGCCAGTAGTGTAGGACAGGGAGGTCACGGGGAGCTGTTTTTT,TRBV19,TRBD1,many,TRBJ2-2
CAGSYDTTSGNTIYF,TGTGCCGGCAGTTATGATACCACGTCTGGAAACACCATATATTTT,TRBV6-9,-,-,TRBJ1-3
CASSPDHERSYYTF,TGCGCCAGCAGCCCAGACCACGAAAGGTCCTACTACACCTTC,TRBV5-8,-,many,TRBJ1-2
CASSFSGRWSGELFF,TGTGCCAGCAGTTTCAGCGGGAGATGGTCCGGGGAGCTGTTTTTT,TRBV27,TRBD2,many,TRBJ2-2
CASSPSSGRMETQYF,TGTGCCAGCTCACCATCTAGCGGGAGGATGGAGACCCAGTACTTC,TRBV18,TRBD2,many,TRBJ2-5
CASSLTRATYEQYF,TGTGCCAGCAGCTTGACTAGGGCGACCTACGAGCAGTACTTC,TRBV11-2,-,many,TRBJ2-7
CASSLVLAGAQETQYF,TGTGCCAGCAGTTTAGTACTAGCGGGCGCACAAGAGACCCAGTACTTC,TRBV28,TRBD2,many,TRBJ2-5
CASGNRGFGSPLHF,TGTGCCAGCGGGAACAGGGGTTTTGGTTCACCCCTCCACTTT,TRBV9,TRBD1,many,TRBJ1-6
CASSLTGPRSYNEQFF,TGTGCCAGCAGCTTAACGGGACCCCGCTCCTACAATGAGCAGTTCTTC,TRBV7-3,-,-,TRBJ2-1
CASRSGGGVSSYEQYF,TGTGCCAGCAGATCCGGTGGTGGGGTAAGCTCCTACGAGCAGTACTTC,TRBV28,-,many,TRBJ2-7
CASSYLPDSGYNEQFF,TGTGCCAGCAGTTACTTGCCGGATTCCGGATACAATGAGCAGTTCTTC,TRBV6-9,-,-,TRBJ2-1
CASSSRGGIFDGYTF,TGTGCCAGCAGTTCTCGGGGGGGTATATTTGATGGCTACACCTTC,TRBV6-5,-,few,TRBJ1-2